This T cell receptor beta chain was observed in a study of T cell repertoires and HLA-DP antigens. Study background: Pre-culture CD4+ samples used about 1.1 ug DNA versus around 220 ng for CD137+CD4+ sorts.

Repertoires were generated with immunoSEQ multiplex PCR, while TCRdb's copy carries only in-frame clones and drops some. Of about 73,000 clones in the sample, about 80% were seen once. Of note for this clone: The antigen is undetermined.

Study observations and caveats: Naive and memory CD4+ repertoires were not analysed separately.

J gave up 4 bases and V 6 bases, and 10 bases lay outside the gene matches. This CDR3 has 16 amino acids. The germline gives CDR1 MNHNY, CDR2 SVGAGI (reference sequence). The chain uses TRBV6-6 and TRBJ1-4, with TRBD1 matching over 8 bases. Sequencing was carried out using CD4+ T cells from PBMCs. The receptor was derived from a man aged 55 to 69 in good health and CMV-seronegative. The chain's CDR3 is CASSGQGIADNEKLFF. The DNA of the CDR3 is TGTGCCAGCAGCGGACAGGGAATAGCAGATAATGAAAAACTGTTTTTT.